These T cell receptor beta chains were read from a single sample in a study of blood T cells in healthy people across ages. TCRdb analysed the 5' RACE reads with MiXCR anew, one entry per CDR3 protein. Of about 1.4 million distinct CDR3 sequences in the sample, almost 60% were seen once. Material: blood. Source of these receptors: a man younger than 30 in good health. Both conserved end residues are part of each CDR3. D genes are given only for firm matches. Clone size is not always given. Where it is, it says once, few, many or a class for expanded clones.

clone_size d_call j_call v_call cdr3_nt cdr3_aa
few TRBD1 TRBJ2-7 TRBV5-1 TGCGCCAGCGGTCCGGGACAGGCCTACGAGCAGTACTTC CASGPGQAYEQYF
NA NA TRBJ1-4 TRBV10-3 TGTGCCATCAGGGGACATGATGAAAAACTGTTTTTT CAIRGHDEKLFF
few NA TRBJ1-2 TRBV7-8 TGTGCCAGCAGCTTAGACAGGAGCTCCTATGGCTACACCTTC CASSLDRSSYGYTF
once TRBD2 TRBJ2-3 TRBV10-1 TGCGCCAGCAGTGACATGACTAGCGGGACAGATACGCAGTATTTT CASSDMTSGTDTQYF
few TRBD1 TRBJ2-4 TRBV20-1 TGCAGTGCCAGCCACCGGGACGAGGGGGCCATTCAGTACTTC CSASHRDEGAIQYF
NA NA TRBJ2-7 TRBV6-1 TGTGCCAGCAGTGAAAATGGGGGCGGAGCCTACGAGCAGTACTTC CASSENGGGAYEQYF
NA NA TRBJ2-1 TRBV20-1 TGCAGTGCTAGGCCCCTCCGGTCCTACAATGAGCAGTTCTTC CSARPLRSYNEQFF
NA NA TRBJ1-1 TRBV27 TGTGCCAGCAGCCCGGACAGTCTGGAAGCTTTCTTT CASSPDSLEAFF
few TRBD2 TRBJ2-7 TRBV20-1 TGCAGTGCTGACCTCATAGCGGGCTCACACTACGAGCAGTACTTC CSADLIAGSHYEQYF
NA TRBD2 TRBJ2-3 TRBV7-2 TGTGCCAGCAGCTCCGCACACCCCAATCTAGCGGGGAGGTTAGATACGCAGTATTTT CASSSAHPNLAGRLDTQYF
NA TRBD2 TRBJ2-5 TRBV11-2 TGTGCCAGCAGCGTGCTAGCGGGAGTGAATGAGCAGTACTTC CASSVLAGVNEQYF
NA TRBD1 TRBJ1-4 TRBV28 TGTGCCAGCAGTCTGTCAGGGGGCGCGTCTGAAAAACTGTTTTTT CASSLSGGASEKLFF
NA NA TRBJ1-5 TRBV4-2 TGTGCCAGCAGCCATAGCGGAAGGGGCGGCAATCAGCCCCAGCATTTT CASSHSGRGGNQPQHF
NA TRBD1 TRBJ2-5 TRBV20-1 TGCAGTGCTAGAGACCGGGACAGGGAGACCCAGTACTTC CSARDRDRETQYF
NA NA TRBJ1-2 TRBV28 TGTGCCAGCAGTATCAGGACGGATTACTATGGCTACACCTTC CASSIRTDYYGYTF
NA NA TRBJ1-2 TRBV9 TGTGCCAGCACCGCGGCGGGGCTCAACTATAGCTACACCTTC CASTAAGLNYSYTF
NA TRBD2 TRBJ2-7 TRBV20-1 TGCAGTGCTCCGGCGGTAGCGGGAGGTCCTACCTACGAGCAGTACTTC CSAPAVAGGPTYEQYF
NA TRBD1 TRBJ2-7 TRBV29-1 TGCAGCGTTGAAGGCGGACAGGGGGCGAACGAGCAGTACTTC CSVEGGQGANEQYF
few NA TRBJ2-4 TRBV4-1 TGCGCCAGCAGCCGAATAGCTGATCCGGGAAACATTCAGTACTTC CASSRIADPGNIQYF
NA NA TRBJ1-1 TRBV7-2 TGTGCCAGCAGCCCATACCGGCTCATGAACACTGAAGCTTTCTTT CASSPYRLMNTEAFF
NA NA TRBJ1-5 TRBV10-3 TGTGCCATCAGTGAGGGGGCAGTGCACAATCAGCCCCAGCATTTT CAISEGAVHNQPQHF
NA TRBD2 TRBJ2-5 TRBV7-2 TGTGCCAGCAGCTTACGCACGGGGGGGCTGCTGGAGACCCAGTACTTC CASSLRTGGLLETQYF
NA TRBD1 TRBJ2-1 TRBV5-1 TGCGCCAGCAGCTTGCGGACAGGGGTGAGTGTGCAGTTCTTC CASSLRTGVSVQFF
once NA TRBJ2-3 TRBV7-2 TGTGCCAGCAGCCCCCGGGGAGGGGGGATTACAGATACGCAGTATTTT CASSPRGGGITDTQYF
NA NA TRBJ2-3 TRBV4-1 TGCGCCAGCAGCCAAGTGGTCCCCACAGATACGCAGTATTTT CASSQVVPTDTQYF
NA TRBD2 TRBJ2-7 TRBV12-3/TRBV12-4 TGTGCCAGCAGCCGACAAGCGGGAGTCCGCGAGCAGTACTTC CASSRQAGVREQYF
NA NA TRBJ1-2 TRBV7-2 TGTGCCAGCAGCTCCGGGGCCGCGACTTATGGCTACACCTTC CASSSGAATYGYTF
few TRBD1 TRBJ1-1 TRBV6-2/TRBV6-3 TGTGCCAGCAGTACAGGGAACCTTGACAGGGGAGCTTTCTTT CASSTGNLDRGAFF
few TRBD1 TRBJ1-1 TRBV7-2 TGTGCCAGCAGCCTGCCGGGACAGGAGCAATCTGAAGCTTTCTTT CASSLPGQEQSEAFF
NA NA TRBJ2-5 TRBV29-1 TGCAGCGTTGCGTGGGGCCAAGGGGGGTACTTC CSVAWGQGGYF
NA NA TRBJ2-5 TRBV7-6 TGTGCCAGCAGCTTAAACGGTGGCAGGGGAAAGTCCCAGTACTTC CASSLNGGRGKSQYF
NA TRBD2 TRBJ2-2 TRBV5-5 TGTGCCAGCAGACTAGCGGGGGGGGCCGGGGAGCTGTTTTTT CASRLAGGAGELFF
NA NA TRBJ2-3 TRBV7-7 TGTGCTAGCAGCCCTTTCACTGAGGGCACAGATACGCAGTATTTT CASSPFTEGTDTQYF
NA NA TRBJ1-5 TRBV15 TGTGCCACCAGCAACCCGGACGATAGCAATCAGCCCCAGCATTTT CATSNPDDSNQPQHF
NA TRBD2 TRBJ2-5 TRBV5-1 TGCGCCAGCAGCACGACTAGCGGGCTCCAAGAGACCCAGTACTTC CASSTTSGLQETQYF
NA NA TRBJ2-1 TRBV20-1 TGCAGTGCACTGCATGGACTTAACAATGAGCAGTTCTTC CSALHGLNNEQFF
NA NA TRBJ1-1 TRBV20-1 TGCAGTGCTAGAGGGGGGGATTATGAAGCTTTCTTT CSARGGDYEAFF
few TRBD1 TRBJ2-7 TRBV7-2 TGTGCCAGCAGCTCCCTCCGGGACAGGGCCTACGAGCAGTACTTC CASSSLRDRAYEQYF
NA NA TRBJ1-4 TRBV4-2 TGTGCCAGCAGCCAAGAAGTTGGGGCGGATGAAAAACTGTTTTTT CASSQEVGADEKLFF
few TRBD2 TRBJ2-1 TRBV27 TGTGCCAGCAGTTTTGTTGCGGGAGGGCCTTTGTATGAGCAGTTCTTC CASSFVAGGPLYEQFF
NA NA TRBJ1-1 TRBV27 TGTGCCAGCAGTGGGGTAACCGCTGAAGCTTTCTTT CASSGVTAEAFF
few NA TRBJ2-7 TRBV6-2/TRBV6-3 TGTGCCAGCAGTCCCCTCTTGTCCTCCTACGAGCAGTACTTC CASSPLLSSYEQYF
NA TRBD2 TRBJ2-5 TRBV7-2 TGTGCCAGCAGCTTAGCTGCTAGCGGGGTCCCGGAGACCCAGTACTTC CASSLAASGVPETQYF
NA TRBD1 TRBJ1-1 TRBV3-1 TGTGCCAGCAGCCAACCTCGACAGGGAAACACTGAAGCTTTCTTT CASSQPRQGNTEAFF
NA NA TRBJ1-2 TRBV12-3/TRBV12-4 TGTGCCAGCAGTTTAGCGTTTGCAGAAGAGAACTATGGCTACACCTTC CASSLAFAEENYGYTF
few TRBD2 TRBJ2-1 TRBV4-1 TGCGCCAGCGGAGGACTAGCGGGTAGTCGGAGCTCCTACAATGAGCAGTTCTTC CASGGLAGSRSSYNEQFF
NA NA TRBJ2-1 TRBV29-1 TGCAGCGTTGTGGCAGGGGAAGAAAATGAACAGTTCTTC CSVVAGEENEQFF
few NA TRBJ1-6 TRBV4-1 TGCGCCAGCAGCCCGATCGACAGGAGTAATTCACCCCTCCACTTT CASSPIDRSNSPLHF
few NA TRBJ2-7 TRBV27 TGTGCCAGCAGTGTCGGGGACTCCTACGAGCAGTACTTC CASSVGDSYEQYF
NA NA TRBJ2-1 TRBV6-8 TGTGCCAGGAGGGAGAATTCCTACAATGAGCAGTTCTTC CARRENSYNEQFF
NA TRBD1 TRBJ2-7 TRBV5-1 TGCGCCAGCAGCGACAGGGACAGGGATTCCTACGAGCAGTACTTC CASSDRDRDSYEQYF
NA NA TRBJ2-7 TRBV4-1 TGCGCCAGCAGCCCTGAGGGCAGGTCCTACGAGCAGTACTTC CASSPEGRSYEQYF
NA NA TRBJ1-4 TRBV27 TGTGCCAGCAGGTCGGGTGAAAAACTGTTTTTT CASRSGEKLFF
NA TRBD2 TRBJ2-2 TRBV2 TGTGCCAGCATGCGGGAGGGAGCCTCGAACACCGGGGAGCTGTTTTTT CASMREGASNTGELFF
NA NA TRBJ1-1 TRBV25-1 TGTGCCAGCAATGCCAGGGCGAACACTGAAGCTTTCTTT CASNARANTEAFF
NA NA TRBJ2-7 TRBV6-1 TGTGCCAGCAGTGGCGGGGGCAGGGGAGGGGAGCAGTACTTC CASSGGGRGGEQYF
NA NA TRBJ1-6 TRBV28 TGTGCCAGCAGTCCCCCAAACTATAATTCACCCCTCCACTTT CASSPPNYNSPLHF
NA NA TRBJ2-1 TRBV11-2 TGTGCCAGCAGAGGCCTCCAAAGGAGCTCCTACAATGAGCAGTTCTTC CASRGLQRSSYNEQFF